Below are 6 T cell receptor beta chains sequenced from a single sample in a study of shared clonotypes between healthy human individuals. Assay used: immunoSEQ multiplex PCR; TCRdb lists only in-frame clones, some missing. The table shows roughly 570,000 clones, with 98% occurring only once. Naive CD8 cells comprised CD45RO-negative, CCR7-positively selected cells, excluding terminally differentiated effector memory CD45RA+ cells. The sequencing sample was made of naive CD8+ T cells sorted from blood. These receptors were taken from a man aged 30 to 45 in good health.

In DNA, the CDR3 is TGTGCCAGCAGCTTAGATGGGACAGTGGGGATGTACAATGAGCAGTTCTTC. Translation gives CASSLDGTVGMYNEQFF. The chain links TRBV5-6 to TRBJ2-1, with 7 bases matching TRBD1. CDR1 is SGHDT, CDR2 YYEEEE, per germline. This CDR3 has 17 amino acids. The V segment lost 2 bases and the J segment 4 bases; nucleotides outside the gene matches: 12.

The V call is TRBV5-1, the J call TRBJ2-7; D not resolved. Between the trimmed V and J ends, which lost 2 bases and 5 bases, there was a span of 14 bases. CDR1 is SGHRS, CDR2 YFSETQ, per germline. This CDR3 spans 14 amino acids. CDR3 DNA: TGCGCCAGCAGCTTAGCCCGGATTTTGGACGAGCAGTACTTC. Protein product: CASSLARILDEQYF.

The rearrangement uses TRBV18 and TRBJ2-7; D may be TRBD1 (6 bases). This CDR3 has 14 amino acids. V lost 3 bases to trimming and J lost 2 bases, with 11 bases between them. CDR1 is KGHSH, CDR2 LQKENI, per germline. The CDR3 reads CASSPTGNTYEQYF. CDR3 bases: TGTGCCAGCTCACCCACAGGGAATACCTACGAGCAGTACTTC.

The DNA for the CDR3 is TGTGCCAGCAGTCCCGCCCTCCCTGCGGGGAAGTACCAAGAGACCCAGTACTTC. The encoded protein is CASSPALPAGKYQETQYF. J is TRBJ2-5 and V is TRBV27, with D tentatively TRBD2 (6 bases). The V end lost 5 bases, the J end lost 0 bases, and 22 bases lay between the germline ends. Germline loops: CDR1 MNHEY, CDR2 SMNVEV (reference sequence). There are 18 residues in the CDR3.

CDR3 residues: CASSPSGTGNTIYF. DNA for the CDR3: TGTGCCAGCAGCCCTTCCGGGACTGGAAACACCATATATTTT. The V and J genes are TRBV28 and TRBJ1-3; D uncertain. In germline, CDR1 is MDHEN, CDR2 SYDVKM. CDR3 length: 14 residues. V was trimmed by 6 bases and J by 2 bases, leaving 11 bases between them.

This sequence joins TRBV7-6 and TRBJ2-6; 10 positions agree with TRBD1. The junction had 6 bases not matched to a gene; V was cut back by 5 bases and J by 2 bases. Germline V lookup: CDR1 SGHVS, CDR2 FNYEAQ. The CDR3 extends over 17 amino acids. CDR3 residues: CASSQGQGSAGANVLTF. For the CDR3, the DNA is TGTGCCAGCAGCCAGGGACAGGGGAGCGCTGGGGCCAACGTCCTGACTTTC.